The 25 T cell receptor beta chains reported below all come from one sample, sequenced in a study of T-cell memory formation after mild COVID-19. TCRdb called the 5' RACE reads again in MiXCR, with one record for every CDR3 protein. The table has fewer than 200,000 distinct CDR3 sequences, around a sixth seen once. The sequenced sample consisted of PBMCs or a T cell subset sorted from them (not recorded which). The receptor set was obtained from a man in his late teens or twenties who had mild COVID-19 (a few samples of this study predate the infection). Cell type and time point are not known.

This clonotype showed up just a few times. The CDR3 coding sequence is TGCGCCAGCAACCTTGACAGCCTCTACAATGAGCAGTTCTTC. It specifies CASNLDSLYNEQFF. This rearrangement joins TRBV5-1 to TRBJ2-1, with a weak D call TRBD1 (5 bases). The CDR3 totals 14 residues. V lost 6 bases, J lost 3 bases, and 13 bases lay in between. CDR1 is SGHRS, CDR2 YFSETQ, per germline.

This clonotype has just a few counts. J is TRBJ2-7 and V is TRBV5-6; D uncertain. V was clipped by 2 bases and J by 3 bases, with 15 bases between them. This CDR3 is 15 amino acids long. From germline, CDR1 is SGHDT and CDR2 YYEEEE. The CDR3 DNA follows: TGTGCCAGCAGCTTTGGTCCTGGCGGAGACTACGAGCAGTACGTC. Its protein is CASSFGPGGDYEQYV.

The chain links TRBV6-6 to TRBJ1-1, with D perhaps matching TRBD1 (6 bases). The germline gives CDR1 MNHNY, CDR2 SVGAGI (reference sequence). This CDR3 region has 13 residues. Trimming shortened V by 6 bases and J by 4 bases, and 12 bases separated the two germline ends. CDR3 sequence reads: CASRDSRGTEAFF. CDR3 bases: TGTGCCAGCAGGGACAGCCGCGGCACTGAAGCTTTCTTT.

The chain uses TRBV9 and TRBJ2-6; 7 positions match TRBD2. CDR1 and CDR2 from the germline V gene are SGDLS and YYNGEE. The CDR3 totals 16 residues. Germline trimming cut 2 bases from V and 4 bases from J; bases unmatched to any gene: 6. The CDR3 loop reads CASSVGTIYGANVLTF. CDR3 coding DNA: TGTGCCAGCAGCGTCGGGACTATTTACGGGGCCAACGTCCTGACTTTC.

This chain links TRBV3-1 with TRBJ2-7, with 11 bases that match TRBD1. The CDR3 loop spans 15 amino acids. Trimming cost V 5 bases and J 6 bases; bases outside gene matches: 9. Germline CDR1 is LGHDT and CDR2 is YNNKEL (reference sequence). CDR3 sequence reads: CASSFQTGTGGEQYF. DNA for the CDR3: TGTGCCAGCAGCTTCCAGACCGGGACAGGGGGCGAGCAGTACTTC.

The rearrangement joins TRBV19 to TRBJ1-2, with D perhaps matching TRBD1 (5 bases). Trimming pared 9 bases from V and 4 bases from J, leaving 15 bases between. This CDR3 has 13 amino acids. CDR1 is LNHDA, CDR2 SQIVND, per germline (reference sequence). For the CDR3, the DNA is TGTGCCAGCCAACCGGGGACGGCCTATGGCTACACCTTC. Residues: CASQPGTAYGYTF.

The chain has TRBV5-1 and TRBJ2-7, with D tentatively TRBD1 (5 bases). Trimming took 4 bases from V and 2 from J, leaving 13 bases between them. This CDR3 has 14 residues. Germline loops: CDR1 SGHRS, CDR2 YFSETQ. The CDR3 reads CASSPRTQTYEQYF. The CDR3 DNA reads TGCGCCAGCAGCCCGAGGACACAGACCTACGAGCAGTACTTC. Variable domain in full (rest from reference TRBV5-1 and TRBJ2-7): KAGVTQTPRYLIKTRGQQVTLSCSPISGHRSVSWYQQTPGQGLQFLFEYFSETQRNKGNFPGRFSGRQFSNSRSEMNVSTLELGDSALYLCASSPRTQTYEQYFGPGTRLTVT.

V gene TRBV7-2 combines with J gene TRBJ1-4; D is unresolved. V lost 4 bases, J lost 6 bases, and 15 bases lay in between. Germline V lookup: CDR1 SGHTA, CDR2 FQGNSA. The CDR3 loop spans 15 amino acids. The CDR3 sequence is CASSSVPWRDEKLFF. The CDR3 DNA follows: TGTGCCAGCAGCTCTGTCCCTTGGAGGGATGAAAAACTGTTTTTT.

Only one count was recorded for this clonotype. The gene calls are TRBV20-1 and TRBJ2-1; D unclear. V lost 4 bases and J lost 10, with 5 bases in between. Germline lookup yields CDR1 DFQATT and CDR2 SNEGSKA (reference sequence). This CDR3 comprises 9 residues. CDR3 region: CSANPEQFF. The CDR3 nucleotides read TGCAGTGCTAACCCCGAGCAGTTCTTC.

This clonotype was seen only a few times. The chain joins TRBV7-6 to TRBJ2-7; either TRBD1 or TRBD2 may supply D (5 bases each). The CDR3 spans 14 residues. CDR1 SGHVS and CDR2 FNYEAQ come from the germline V gene. V lost 3 bases to trimming and J lost 4 bases, with 13 bases between them. The CDR3: CASSFGTQGYEQYF. In nucleotides, the CDR3 is TGTGCCAGCAGCTTTGGGACCCAAGGATACGAGCAGTACTTC.

This clonotype appeared many times. The chain has TRBV7-9 and TRBJ2-1, with D possibly matching TRBD2 (5 bases). Germline lookup yields CDR1 SEHNR and CDR2 FQNEAQ (reference sequence). CDR3 length equals 12 residues. Trimming removed 5 bases from V and 10 bases from J, with 12 bases in between. The CDR3 DNA sequence: TGTGCCAGCAGCCCCGTCGGGGTCGAGCAGTTCTTC. Its protein is CASSPVGVEQFF.

This chain links TRBV5-1 with TRBJ2-2; 8 bases match TRBD2. The CDR3 runs 13 residues. Trimming at V came to 6 bases and at J to 7 bases, leaving 5 bases not matched to a gene. Germline V lookup: CDR1 SGHRS, CDR2 YFSETQ. The CDR3 spells CASTGGAGGELFF. DNA for the CDR3: TGCGCCAGCACCGGGGGGGCCGGCGGGGAGCTGTTTTTT. The full variable domain, with the rest looked up from reference TRBV5-1 and TRBJ2-2, is KAGVTQTPRYLIKTRGQQVTLSCSPISGHRSVSWYQQTPGQGLQFLFEYFSETQRNKGNFPGRFSGRQFSNSRSEMNVSTLELGDSALYLCASTGGAGGELFFGEGSRLTVL.

The table lists this clonotype with a few counts. The chain employs TRBV5-1 and TRBJ2-5; D is ambiguous. This CDR3 contains 14 residues. The germline V gene encodes CDR1 SGHRS and CDR2 YFSETQ. Trimming shortened V by 4 bases and J by 4 bases, and 14 bases separated the two germline ends. CDR3 nucleotide sequence: TGCGCCAGCAGCCCGGAATGGGCAATAGAGACCCAGTACTTC. Protein product: CASSPEWAIETQYF.

This rearrangement joins TRBV6-2 or TRBV6-3 to TRBJ1-5; tentatively, D is TRBD1 (6 bases). Germline CDR1 and CDR2: MNHEY and SVGEGT. Trimming stripped 5 bases from V and 7 bases from J, with 18 bases between. The CDR3 covers 15 residues. CDR3: CASSPPRGRRQPQHF. The DNA of the CDR3 is TGTGCCAGCAGTCCCCCCCGGGGGCGCAGGCAGCCCCAGCATTTT.

The table lists this clonotype with a few counts. The CDR3 DNA follows: TGTGCCAGCAGCCCCAGCCTCATAGGAACAGATACGCAGTATTTT. Translation: CASSPSLIGTDTQYF. The chain has TRBV9 and TRBJ2-3; no definite D call. Germline assignment: CDR1 SGDLS and CDR2 YYNGEE. The CDR3 spans 15 residues. V was trimmed by 4 bases and J by 3 bases, leaving 15 bases between them.

This clonotype was found a few times. The chain is built from TRBV28 and TRBJ2-3; 8 positions match TRBD2. J was trimmed by 4 bases and V by 7 bases; bases with no gene match: 7. The CDR3 is made up of 14 amino acids. Germline CDR1 reads MDHEN; CDR2 reads SYDVKM. The CDR3 loop reads CASTRTSWADTQYF. For the CDR3, the DNA is TGTGCCAGCACTCGGACTAGCTGGGCAGATACGCAGTATTTT.

In this sample, this clonotype turned up a few times. This chain joins TRBV11-2 and TRBJ2-3, with no clear D. Germline CDR1 SGHAT, CDR2 FQNNGV. V lost 0 bases to trimming and J lost 2 bases, with 12 bases between them. The CDR3 covers 16 residues. DNA for the CDR3: TGTGCCAGCAGCTTAGAAATGCAGGCGTACACAGATACGCAGTATTTT. Translating it yields CASSLEMQAYTDTQYF.

This clonotype was picked up a small number of times. This rearrangement joins TRBV7-2 to TRBJ1-2; 8 nucleotides align to TRBD1. Germline V lookup: CDR1 SGHTA, CDR2 FQGNSA. V shed 6 bases and J 4 bases; nucleotides not matched to a gene: 10. There are 15 residues in the CDR3. The CDR3 spells CASRPKGTGIYGYTF. The CDR3 DNA reads TGTGCCAGCAGACCGAAAGGGACAGGAATCTATGGCTACACCTTC.

The V and J genes are TRBV20-1 and TRBJ2-7; D could derive from TRBD1 or TRBD2 (5 bases each). Germline V gene sequence: CDR1 DFQATT, CDR2 SNEGSKA (reference sequence). The CDR3 covers 13 residues. The V end lost 1 base, the J end lost 3 bases, and 10 bases lay between the germline ends. CDR3 nucleotide sequence: TGCAGTGCTAGAGTGGGGACCCTCTACGAGCAGTACTTC. Residues: CSARVGTLYEQYF.

This clonotype has more than one count but fewer than ten. The J gene is TRBJ2-3, the V gene TRBV5-1, with TRBD2 matching over 9 bases. CDR3 length equals 18 residues. Losses at the gene ends were 0 bases for V and 2 bases for J; bases not matched to a gene: 10. Germline-derived CDR1 and CDR2 are SGHRS and YFSETQ. CDR3 nucleotide sequence: TGCGCCAGCAGCTTGGTAGTAGCGGGGGACCGGCTCACAGATACGCAGTATTTT. Amino acids: CASSLVVAGDRLTDTQYF.

At least ten counts were recorded for this clonotype. The chain carries TRBV29-1 and TRBJ1-1; D perhaps matches TRBD1 (6 bases). Germline V lookup: CDR1 SQVTM, CDR2 ANQGSEA. V was shortened by 6 bases and J by 5 bases, with 13 bases between the two germline ends. This CDR3 spans 12 amino acids. The CDR3 DNA reads TGCAGCGTGAGTACAGGGTTGACTGAAGCTTTCTTT. Its translation is CSVSTGLTEAFF. Variable domain in full (rest from reference TRBV29-1 and TRBJ1-1): SAVISQKPSRDICQRGTSLTIQCQVDSQVTMMFWYRQQPGQSLTLIATANQGSEATYESGFVIDKFPISRPNLTFSTLTVSNMSPEDSSIYLCSVSTGLTEAFFGQGTRLTVV.

In nucleotides, the CDR3 is TGTGCCAGCAGCTCTAGTAACCGGGGTGAGCAGTTCTTC. This encodes CASSSSNRGEQFF. This chain uses TRBV7-2 with TRBJ2-1, with D perhaps TRBD2 (5 bases). CDR1 is SGHTA, CDR2 FQGNSA, per germline. There are 13 residues in the CDR3. The V and J ends lost 4 bases and 9 bases respectively, with 13 bases between them.

Only a few counts were recorded for this clonotype. The V and J genes are TRBV4-1 and TRBJ1-1; D uncertain. V lost 0 bases to trimming and J lost 1 base, with 6 bases between them. CDR1 MGHRA and CDR2 YSYEKL come from the germline V gene. The CDR3 spans 14 residues. The CDR3 DNA is TGCGCCAGCAGCCAAGATCCCGGGAACACTGAAGCTTTCTTT. It yields the protein CASSQDPGNTEAFF.

This clonotype was counted a few times. The V call is TRBV20-1, the J call TRBJ2-3; a weak D match, TRBD2 (5 bases). CDR3 size: 14 residues. The V end lost 3 bases, the J end lost 2 bases, and 12 bases lay between the germline ends. Germline V gene lookup returns CDR1 DFQATT and CDR2 SNEGSKA (reference sequence). CDR3 nucleotide sequence: TGCAGTGCTAGCGGAGCGGCCTACACAGATACGCAGTATTTT. Its translation: CSASGAAYTDTQYF.

In its sample, this clonotype was seen a few times. The genes are TRBV7-8 and TRBJ2-3; either TRBD1 or TRBD2 may supply D (5 bases each). The V end was cut by 1 base, the J end by 3 bases, with 14 bases between. Germline loops: CDR1 SGHVS, CDR2 FQNEAQ. The length of the CDR3 is 16 residues. The CDR3 DNA reads as TGTGCCAGCAGCTTAGAATGGGGCCGCGGGACAGATACGCAGTATTTT. Translating it yields CASSLEWGRGTDTQYF.